This record concerns one TCR beta chain sequence. Its antigen is not identified. The data stem from a study of shared clonotypes between healthy human individuals. Study-level results: Richness estimates generally favored naive over memory subsets. For naive CD4 cells, around 5% of clonotypes were shared across a handful of donors.

Deep-level running was used for the assay. Across several immunoSEQ plates, the genomic DNA of each subset was split evenly. Measured with immunoSEQ multiplex PCR; TCRdb has only the in-frame clones, and not every one. The table has about 340,000 clones, more than 60% seen once. The CDR3 is made up of 14 amino acids. Germline loops: CDR1 MRHNA, CDR2 SNTAGT. V was shortened by 2 bases and J by 8 bases, with 14 bases between the two germline ends. The sequencing input was memory CD4+ T cells sorted from blood. Subset here: CD45RA-negative fraction. The chain employs TRBV6-4 and TRBJ2-3; tentatively, D is TRBD2 (5 bases). This TCR was recovered from a man aged 30 to 45 in good health. In DNA, the CDR3 is TGTGCCAGCAGTGACGAGTGGGCAGGAGGTACGCAGTATTTT. This encodes CASSDEWAGGTQYF.